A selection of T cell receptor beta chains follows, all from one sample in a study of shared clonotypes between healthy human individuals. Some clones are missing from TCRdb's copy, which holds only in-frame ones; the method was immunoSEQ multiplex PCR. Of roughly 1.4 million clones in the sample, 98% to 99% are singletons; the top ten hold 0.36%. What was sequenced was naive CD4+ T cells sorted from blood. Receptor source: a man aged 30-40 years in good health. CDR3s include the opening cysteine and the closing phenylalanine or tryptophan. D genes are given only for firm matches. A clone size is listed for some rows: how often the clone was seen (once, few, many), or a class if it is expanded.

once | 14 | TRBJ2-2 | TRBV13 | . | CASRPRENTGELFF | TGTGCCAGCAGACCCCGGGAAAACACCGGGGAGCTGTTTTTT
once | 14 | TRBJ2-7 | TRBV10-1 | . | CASSEYGRVYEQYF | TGCGCCAGCAGTGAGTATGGACGGGTCTACGAGCAGTACTTC
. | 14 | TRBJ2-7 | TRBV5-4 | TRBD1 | CASSSPGQGAKQYF | TGTGCCAGCAGCTCTCCGGGACAGGGGGCGAAGCAGTACTTC
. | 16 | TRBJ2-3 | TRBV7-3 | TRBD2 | CASSSSGGRGRDTQYF | TGTGCCAGCAGCTCCTCTGGCGGGAGAGGGAGAGATACGCAGTATTTT
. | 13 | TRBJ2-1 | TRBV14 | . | CASSQDRHNEQFF | TGTGCCAGCAGCCAAGATAGACACAATGAGCAGTTCTTC
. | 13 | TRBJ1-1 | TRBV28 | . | CASSGYMNTEAFF | TGTGCCAGCTCGGGCTACATGAACACTGAAGCTTTCTTT
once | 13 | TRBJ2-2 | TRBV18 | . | CASSRQVTGELFF | TGTGCCAGCTCACGACAGGTGACCGGGGAGCTGTTTTTT
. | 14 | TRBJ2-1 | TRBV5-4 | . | CASSIYSGINEQFF | TGTGCCAGCAGCATCTACAGCGGAATCAATGAGCAGTTCTTC
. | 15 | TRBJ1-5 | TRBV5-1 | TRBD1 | CASSKGQGAGQPQHF | TGCGCCAGCAGCAAGGGACAGGGGGCTGGACAGCCCCAGCATTTT
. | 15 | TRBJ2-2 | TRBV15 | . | CATSRDRRETGELFF | TGTGCCACCAGCAGAGATCGGCGGGAAACCGGGGAGCTGTTTTTT
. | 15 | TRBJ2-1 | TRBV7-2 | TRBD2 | CASSLHLAGGNEQFF | TGTGCCAGCAGCTTACATCTAGCGGGAGGGAATGAGCAGTTCTTC
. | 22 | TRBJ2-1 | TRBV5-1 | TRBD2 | CASSLLGRRGTSGSWWHNEQFF | TGCGCCAGCAGCTTGTTGGGCAGGCGAGGGACTAGCGGGAGTTGGTGGCACAATGAGCAGTTCTTC
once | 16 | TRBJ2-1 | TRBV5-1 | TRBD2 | CASSSALAGVFSEQFF | TGCGCCAGCAGCTCAGCGTTGGCGGGAGTATTTAGTGAGCAGTTCTTC
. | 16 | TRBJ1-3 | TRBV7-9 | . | CASSLEVSALRNTIYF | TGTGCCAGCAGCTTAGAGGTATCTGCACTCCGAAACACCATATATTTT
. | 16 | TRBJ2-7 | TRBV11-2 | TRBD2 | CASSQTEVAGVYEQYF | TGTGCCAGCAGTCAAACCGAGGTAGCGGGAGTATACGAGCAGTACTTC
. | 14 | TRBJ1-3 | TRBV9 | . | CASSVAPERNTIYF | TGTGCCAGCAGCGTAGCCCCGGAGAGAAACACCATATATTTT
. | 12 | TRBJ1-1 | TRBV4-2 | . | CASSQVQTLAFF | TGTGCCAGCAGCCAGGTACAGACTTTGGCTTTCTTT
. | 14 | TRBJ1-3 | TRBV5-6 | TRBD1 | CASSFGQGSNTIYF | TGTGCCAGCAGCTTCGGACAGGGATCCAACACCATATATTTT
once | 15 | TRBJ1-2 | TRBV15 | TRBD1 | CATSRGGTGVYGYTF | TGTGCCACCAGCAGAGGTGGGACAGGAGTCTATGGCTACACCTTC
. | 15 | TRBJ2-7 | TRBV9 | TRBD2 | CASSAGTSRNYEQYF | TGTGCCAGCAGCGCCGGGACTAGCCGTAACTACGAGCAGTACTTC
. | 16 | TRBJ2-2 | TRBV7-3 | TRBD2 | CASSLASGTNTGELFF | TGTGCCAGCAGCTTAGCTAGCGGGACGAACACCGGGGAGCTGTTTTTT
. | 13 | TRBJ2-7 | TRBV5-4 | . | CASRTGPSYEQYF | TGTGCCAGCAGGACAGGCCCCTCCTACGAGCAGTACTTC
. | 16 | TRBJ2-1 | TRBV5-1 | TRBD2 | CASSLGGRPSYNEQFF | TGCGCCAGCAGCTTAGGCGGGAGGCCTTCCTACAATGAGCAGTTCTTC
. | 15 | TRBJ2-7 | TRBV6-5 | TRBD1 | CASSSTGGGLYEQYF | TGTGCCAGCAGCTCTACAGGGGGCGGATTGTACGAGCAGTACTTC
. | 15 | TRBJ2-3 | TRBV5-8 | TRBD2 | CASSRAGGLADTQYF | TGTGCCAGCAGCCGAGCGGGAGGGCTCGCAGATACGCAGTATTTT